This TCR beta chain stems from a study of blood T cells in healthy people across ages. This clonotype has at least ten counts. A second roughly 6 to 11 cycle PCR used barcoded and J-beta primers. Each CDR3 protein gets one entry after TCRdb re-called the 5' RACE reads with MiXCR. The sample yields roughly 650,000 distinct CDR3 sequences, about a third seen once. Germline lookup yields CDR1 SGHRS and CDR2 YFSETQ. The CDR3 is 16 residues long. V was shortened by 6 bases and J by 2 bases, with 19 bases between the two germline ends. They isolated at least 7 million PBMCs from each sample. Sequenced input: blood. This sequence was found in a woman of 80 years or more in good health. V is TRBV5-1 and J is TRBJ2-3, with TRBD2 as a possible D gene (7 bases). The CDR3 protein is CASNPRGGGHTDTQYF. CDR3 in DNA: TGCGCCAGCAACCCAAGGGGCGGGGGCCACACAGATACGCAGTATTTT.